This TCR beta chain comes out of a study of blood T cells in healthy people across ages. Alongside a J-beta primer mix, a sample-barcoded 5' primer served in a second PCR lasting roughly 6 to 11 cycles. Every cDNA molecule bore a tag from a template-switch adaptor containing 12 random nucleotides. In TCRdb, the 5' RACE reads were re-called with MiXCR into one record per CDR3 protein. The sample shows about 650,000 distinct CDR3 sequences, roughly 32% of them seen only once. Ten or more counts support this clonotype. Its specificity is unknown. General study findings and limits: Both naive CD4+ cell counts and diversity were greater in long-lived donors than in aged donors.

V lost 2 bases and J lost 10, with 18 bases in between. This CDR3 has 15 residues. The receptor's source is a woman over 75 in good health. The genes are TRBV12-3 or TRBV12-4 and TRBJ2-1, with D unclear. The sequencing sample was made of blood. The CDR3 coding sequence is TGTGCCAGCAGTTTACAAGATGCGTCCTTACTGGAGCAGTTCTTC. Amino acid sequence: CASSLQDASLLEQFF.